This T cell receptor (beta chain) was recovered during a study of CXCR3-negative and CXCR3-positive naive CD8 T cells. Overall study: With about 1.5 +/- 0.3 million reads per library, the TRB reads numbered 120 million to 150 million in total.

CD45RO-CCR7+CD27+CD95- expression identified naive CD8+ T cells. On this clonotype: Its antigen is undetermined.

Libraries were UMI-labeled 5' RACE TRB cDNA. TCRdb re-called the 5' RACE reads and gives one entry per CDR3 protein, without DNA. This specimen shows some 130,000 distinct CDR3 sequences; the ten leading clones hold approximately 0.46%. The CDR3 length is 12 residues. The germline V gene encodes CDR1 SQVTM and CDR2 ANQGSEA. Points from the study as a whole: For naive cells, CXCR3-negative and CXCR3-positive subsets had similar TRBV-TRBJ usage; for memory cells, usage differed. High diversity, comparable across both naive subsets, contrasted with much lower diversity in memory CD8+ cells.

The sequence was obtained from a human donor in good health. Some clones in this sample may be carry-over from other donors' samples. The V and J genes are TRBV29-1 and TRBJ2-7; TCRdb names TRBD2, which stays unverified in the absence of DNA. Material for sequencing was naive CXCR3- CD8+ T cells from blood. The sample's subset: CD45RO-CCR7+CD27+CD95- naive CD8+ T cells lacking CXCR3 (TNR3-). CDR3 in amino acids: CSVGLSSYEQYF.